This TCR beta chain was retrieved from a study of naive and memory T cell subsets. Regarding the study as a whole: Especially in CD8 cells, naive repertoires contained a few larger clonotypes, possibly CD45RA-re-expressing memory cells. In naive cells, over 95% of TCR sequences were seen only once.

The beta constant-region primer was an equimolar mix of two oligonucleotides covering TRBC1 and TRBC2. Nested alpha and beta constant-region primers with the SP2 primer drove four PCR rounds on ligated cDNA. Each CDR3 protein is one row after TCRdb ran MiXCR on the UMI-ligation and nested PCR reads. The repertoire holds roughly 150,000 distinct CDR3 sequences, with roughly 20% as singletons. Concerning this clonotype itself: Antigen specificity is unknown.

Trimming cost V 6 bases and J 1 base, with 16 bases left between them. Germline CDR1 reads MNHEY; CDR2 reads SVGAGI. CDR3 size: 17 residues. This clonotype was sampled from a human donor in good health. The sample comprised naive CD4+ T cells from blood. The genes are TRBV6-5 and TRBJ2-6, with D possibly being TRBD1 or TRBD2 (5 bases each). The CDR3 coding sequence is TGTGCCAGCAGCCGACGGGGCCGCCTTTCTGGGGCCAACGTCCTGACTTTC. The encoded protein is CASSRRGRLSGANVLTF.